Listed here are 25 T cell receptor beta chains from one sample, sequenced in a study of beta chain features in type 1 diabetes. Broader study findings: People with Type 1 diabetes carried modestly yet significantly shorter TCRB CDR3s in all four CD4+ subsets.

cDNA synthesis used the whole RNA isolate, giving expressed TCRB sequences. This table comes from immunoSEQ multiplex PCR, and its TCRdb copy is limited to in-frame clones, with some not included. The profile covers around 250,000 clones, with approximately 15% appearing a single time and roughly 0.019% taken by the ten largest. These receptors have no known antigen. Sequences were obtained from naive CD4+ T cells from blood. Every receptor here comes from a man aged 25 to 40 with type 1 diabetes.

This clone was detected a few times. The rearrangement joins TRBV15 to TRBJ1-1; D is ambiguous. CDR1 LNHNV and CDR2 YYDKDF come from the germline V gene (reference sequence). V lost 8 bases and J 1 base, leaving 5 bases between the germline ends. This CDR3 comprises 11 residues. CDR3 DNA: TGTGCCACCCGGGGGAACACTGAAGCTTTCTTT. Protein product: CATRGNTEAFF.

This clone occurred a few times. V and J are TRBV23-1 and TRBJ2-7; 8 bases fit TRBD1. TRBV23-1 is an ORF, and what it does is uncertain. V lost 3 bases and J lost 3; bases outside the gene matches: 7. CDR3 length: 15 residues. For the CDR3, the DNA is TGCGCCAGCAGTCATGGGGGACAGGATCTCTACGAGCAGTACTTC. Its translation is CASSHGGQDLYEQYF.

The chain couples TRBV5-1 to TRBJ2-5; D remains ambiguous. This CDR3 spans 12 amino acids. With 5 bases removed from V and 0 bases from J, the gap between germline ends came to 5 bases. CDR1 is SGHRS, CDR2 YFSETQ, per germline. The CDR3 DNA sequence: TGCGCCAGCAGTTCGTACCAAGAGACCCAGTACTTC. This codes for CASSSYQETQYF.

The J gene is TRBJ2-1, the V gene TRBV19; 8 bases map to TRBD1. V lost 3 bases to trimming and J lost 9 bases; unmatched junction nucleotides: 4. The CDR3 contains 13 residues. The V gene's germline CDR1 is LNHDA and CDR2 SQIVND (reference sequence). CDR3 DNA: TGTGCCAGTAGTATGCAGGGGGCCGGTGAGCAGTTCTTC. It yields the protein CASSMQGAGEQFF.

The V call is TRBV6-6, the J call TRBJ2-1, with 9 bases that match TRBD1. The CDR3 is 15 residues long. The germline V gene encodes CDR1 MNHNY and CDR2 SVGAGI (reference sequence). Unmatched junction bases numbered 7, after V lost 6 bases and J lost 4 bases. The CDR3 coding sequence is TGTGCCAGCAGGAACAGGGGGCTTCAATACAATGAGCAGTTCTTC. This gives the protein CASRNRGLQYNEQFF.

The chain employs TRBV27 and TRBJ2-1, with TRBD2 matching 8 bases. Per the germline V gene, CDR1 is MNHEY and CDR2 is SMNVEV (reference sequence). Trimming at V came to 4 bases and at J to 5 bases, leaving 13 bases not matched to a gene. This CDR3 contains 17 residues. This chain's CDR3 is CASSSTSDGRAHNEQFF. The CDR3 DNA reads TGTGCCAGCAGTTCGACAAGCGACGGGAGGGCCCACAATGAGCAGTTCTTC.

In its sample, this clone was seen a few times. DNA for the CDR3: TGTGCCAGCAGCCCCCTACTAGCGGGGCGCCGAGGTGAGCAGTTCTTC. Its translation is CASSPLLAGRRGEQFF. The chain carries TRBV7-9 and TRBJ2-1; 10 nucleotides line up with TRBD2. J gave up 9 bases and V 5 bases, and 13 bases lay outside the gene matches. Germline CDR1 reads SEHNR; CDR2 reads FQNEAQ (reference sequence). The CDR3 sequence is 16 residues long.

V is TRBV5-1 and J is TRBJ2-5; 13 positions agree with TRBD2. Per the germline V gene, CDR1 is SGHRS and CDR2 is YFSETQ. V shed 5 bases and J 3 bases; nucleotides not matched to a gene: 4. The CDR3 runs 15 residues. The CDR3 DNA reads as TGCGCCAGCAGAGATGGGACTAGCGGGAAAGAGACCCAGTACTTC. This encodes CASRDGTSGKETQYF.

In this sample, this clone turned up a few times. An end of the junction does not agree with germline; a read error may underlie this. The genes are TRBV7-7 and TRBJ2-1; TRBD1 agrees at 11 bases. CDR3 length: 16 residues. The germline V gene has CDR1 SSHAT and CDR2 FNYEAQ (reference sequence). CDR3 in DNA: TGTGCTAGCAGCTTAGCAGGACAGGGGGCAAAAAGTGAGCAGTTCTTC. It specifies CASSLAGQGAKSEQFF.

The chain combines TRBV6-6 with TRBJ2-7; 7 nucleotides line up with TRBD1. The germline CDR1 and CDR2 sequences are MNHNY and SVGAGI (reference sequence). J lost 4 bases, V lost 6 bases, and 9 bases had no gene match. CDR3 length: 14 residues. For the CDR3, the DNA is TGTGCCAGCAGGAGAGGGGGACAGCTTTACGAGCAGTACTTC. Encoded protein: CASRRGGQLYEQYF.

This clone turned up a few times. This chain connects TRBV5-1 to TRBJ2-5; 7 bases line up with TRBD2. The germline gives CDR1 SGHRS, CDR2 YFSETQ. The CDR3 is made up of 15 amino acids. Losses at the gene ends were 0 bases for V and 3 bases for J; bases not matched to a gene: 5. The CDR3 sequence is CASSLGSSGEETQYF. CDR3 DNA: TGCGCCAGCAGCTTGGGATCCAGCGGGGAAGAGACCCAGTACTTC.

The chain links TRBV18 to TRBJ2-7; 7 nucleotides match TRBD1. Germline V lookup: CDR1 KGHSH, CDR2 LQKENI. With V trimmed by 4 bases and J by 5 bases, 11 bases remained unmatched. The CDR3 spans 15 residues. CDR3 sequence reads: CASSLPGGQHNEQYF. The CDR3 region has the DNA TGTGCCAGCTCACTCCCAGGGGGACAGCACAACGAGCAGTACTTC.

V and J are TRBV6-4 and TRBJ2-6; D gene uncertain. CDR3 length: 15 amino acids. V gave up 2 bases and J gave up 2 bases, with 7 bases separating them. Per germline, CDR1 MRHNA and CDR2 SNTAGT. In DNA form, the CDR3 reads TGTGCCAGCAGTGACCAAATCACTGGGGCCAACGTCCTGACTTTC. It encodes CASSDQITGANVLTF.

The sample holds a few counts of this clone. The chain recombines TRBV2 with TRBJ1-1, with TRBD1 matching over 7 bases. The CDR3 is made up of 13 amino acids. Germline V gene lookup returns CDR1 SNHLY and CDR2 FYNNEI. V trimming: 4 bases; J trimming: 5 bases; junction bases outside the gene matches: 4. CDR3 sequence (DNA): TGTGCCAGCAGTGGACAGGGAATGACTGAAGCTTTCTTT. Translation: CASSGQGMTEAFF. The complete variable domain, with remaining parts taken from reference TRBV2 and TRBJ1-1, reads EPEVTQTPSHQVTQMGQEVILRCVPISNHLYFYWYRQILGQKVEFLVSFYNNEISEKSEIFDDQFSVERPDGSNFTLKIRSTKLEDSAMYFCASSGQGMTEAFFGQGTRLTVV.

The gene calls are TRBV5-4 and TRBJ2-5; D is unresolved. This CDR3 has 13 amino acids. V lost 0 bases, J lost 8 bases, and 11 bases lay in between. Germline-derived CDR1 and CDR2 are SGHNT and YYREEE (reference sequence). The chain's CDR3 is CASSLGAVETQYF. The CDR3 region has the DNA TGTGCCAGCAGCTTGGGGGCAGTGGAAACCCAGTACTTC.

The chain is built from TRBV2 and TRBJ2-5; possibly TRBD2 for D (6 bases). The CDR3 runs to 15 residues. V lost 4 bases to trimming and J lost 3 bases, with 15 bases between them. The germline V gene encodes CDR1 SNHLY and CDR2 FYNNEI. Here the CDR3 reads CASSVGGLAEETQYF. CDR3 DNA: TGTGCCAGCAGTGTGGGGGGACTGGCCGAAGAGACCCAGTACTTC.

In its sample, this clone was seen a few times. The chain links TRBV7-2 to TRBJ1-2; the match to TRBD1 covers 11 bases. CDR1 is SGHTA and CDR2 is FQGNSA in the germline V gene. J was trimmed by 2 bases and V by 5 bases; bases with no gene match: 10. The CDR3 is made up of 17 amino acids. The DNA for the CDR3 is TGTGCCAGCAGCCTCAGGACAGGGGGCGCAGGGAACTATGGCTACACCTTC. It translates to CASSLRTGGAGNYGYTF.

The chain combines TRBV4-1 with TRBJ2-1; D possibly corresponds to TRBD2 (5 bases). Germline CDR1 reads MGHRA; CDR2 reads YSYEKL. V was pared by 1 base and J by 4 bases, with 14 bases between. The CDR3 is made up of 16 amino acids. DNA of the CDR3: TGCGCCAGCAGCCAAGGTGAGACTCCGGGATACAATGAGCAGTTCTTC. Residues: CASSQGETPGYNEQFF.

The gene calls are TRBV7-9 and TRBJ2-4, with no clear D. Germline loops: CDR1 SEHNR, CDR2 FQNEAQ (reference sequence). Deletions cut 5 bases from V and 0 bases from J, with 11 bases between. The CDR3 is made up of 15 amino acids. The CDR3 spells CASSPRQIAKNIQYF. The CDR3 DNA follows: TGTGCCAGCAGCCCCCGCCAGATAGCCAAAAACATTCAGTACTTC.

This sequence joins TRBV28 and TRBJ1-1; possibly TRBD1 for D (6 bases). This CDR3 region has 16 residues. Trimming took 4 bases from V and 3 from J, leaving 18 bases between them. Germline V gives CDR1 MDHEN, CDR2 SYDVKM. The CDR3 bases are TGTGCCAGCAGTTCGACAGGCACAGTTGGGGACACTGAAGCTTTCTTT. Its translation is CASSSTGTVGDTEAFF.

This clone was seen a handful of times. The V and J genes are TRBV30 and TRBJ1-1; TRBD1 matches 11 bases. The CDR3 length is 13 residues. Trimming at V came to 4 bases and at J to 4 bases, leaving 2 bases not matched to a gene. Germline CDR1 and CDR2: GTSNPN and SVGIG (reference sequence). The CDR3 region has the DNA TGTGCCTGGATCGGGACAGGGGGCACTGAAGCTTTCTTT. This translates into CAWIGTGGTEAFF.

The CDR3 sequence is CSSGTSGGFTDTQYF. CDR3 nucleotide sequence: TGCAGCTCCGGGACTAGCGGGGGGTTCACAGATACGCAGTATTTT. The rearrangement joins TRBV29-1 to TRBJ2-3; 15 bases match TRBD2. Germline loops: CDR1 SQVTM, CDR2 ANQGSEA. The CDR3 extends over 15 amino acids. With 8 bases clipped from V and 2 bases from J, the junction kept 5 bases outside the gene matches.

The chain joins TRBV9 to TRBJ1-1; D might be TRBD1 (6 bases). The germline V gene has CDR1 SGDLS and CDR2 YYNGEE. The CDR3 totals 12 residues. The V and J ends lost 3 bases and 8 bases respectively, with 11 bases between them. CDR3 residues: CASSARDREAFF. The CDR3 DNA is TGTGCCAGCAGCGCAAGAGACAGGGAAGCTTTCTTT.

In this sample, this clone turned up a few times. The rearrangement links TRBV19 to TRBJ1-2, with D possibly being TRBD1 (6 bases). V lost 3 bases, J lost 3 bases, and 14 bases lay in between. The V gene's germline CDR1 is LNHDA and CDR2 SQIVND (reference sequence). The CDR3 spans 15 residues. The CDR3 DNA reads as TGTGCCAGTAGTATTGCGAGCGGGGGCCACTATGGCTACACCTTC. This gives the protein CASSIASGGHYGYTF. The entire variable domain, with the rest obtained from reference TRBV19 and TRBJ1-2, is as follows: DGGITQSPKYLFRKEGQNVTLSCEQNLNHDAMYWYRQDPGQGLRLIYYSQIVNDFQKGDIAEGYSVSREKKESFPLTVTSAQKNPTAFYLCASSIASGGHYGYTFGSGTRLTVV.

This clone was picked up a small number of times. The rearrangement joins TRBV30 to TRBJ2-7; D perhaps matches TRBD2 (8 bases). Germline V gene sequence: CDR1 GTSNPN, CDR2 SVGIG (reference sequence). CDR3 length: 16 residues. V lost 2 bases, J lost 4 bases, and 21 bases lay in between. The CDR3, as DNA: TGTGCCTGGAGTCGGGAGGGGGCGCCCGTTGGGTACGAGCAGTACTTC. Residues: CAWSREGAPVGYEQYF.